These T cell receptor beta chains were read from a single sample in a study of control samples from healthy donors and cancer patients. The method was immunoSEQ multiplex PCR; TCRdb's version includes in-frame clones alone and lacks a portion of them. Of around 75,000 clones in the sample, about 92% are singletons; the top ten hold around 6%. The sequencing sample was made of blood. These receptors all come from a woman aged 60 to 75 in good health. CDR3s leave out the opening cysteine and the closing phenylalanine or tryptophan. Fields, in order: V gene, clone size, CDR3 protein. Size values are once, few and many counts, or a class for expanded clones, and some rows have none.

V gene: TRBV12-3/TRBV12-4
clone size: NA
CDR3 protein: ASSPRVEQF

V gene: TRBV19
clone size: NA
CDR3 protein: ASSRTGQRDNSPLH

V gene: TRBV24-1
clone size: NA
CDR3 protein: ATSDAYADTQY

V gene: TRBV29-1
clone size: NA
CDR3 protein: SVESAGSNGHEQY

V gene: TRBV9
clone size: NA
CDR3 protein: ASSVATPGTIQY

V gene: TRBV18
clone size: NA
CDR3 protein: ASSPPYGNTIY

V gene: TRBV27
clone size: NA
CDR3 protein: ASGYRGSEKLF

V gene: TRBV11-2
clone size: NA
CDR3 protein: ASSPGQGLGTGELF

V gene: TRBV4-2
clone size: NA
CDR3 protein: ASSPFQRATHSGELF

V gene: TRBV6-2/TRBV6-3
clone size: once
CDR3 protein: ASSYSRDGGGQPQH

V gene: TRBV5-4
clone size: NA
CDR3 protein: ASSERGKYEQY

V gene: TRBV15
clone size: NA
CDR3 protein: ATSMRINSNQPQH

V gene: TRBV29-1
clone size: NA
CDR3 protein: SVEDTGKRYEQY

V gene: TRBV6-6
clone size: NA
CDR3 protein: ASNNPQANTEAF

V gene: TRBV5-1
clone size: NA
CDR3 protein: ASSGNRELNTEAF

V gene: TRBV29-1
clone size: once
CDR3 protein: SVEFRLGGGYT

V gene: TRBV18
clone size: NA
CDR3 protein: ASSPGNQPQH

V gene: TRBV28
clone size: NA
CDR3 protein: AEAGTGNQPQH

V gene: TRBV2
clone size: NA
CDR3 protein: ASSYIGEQY

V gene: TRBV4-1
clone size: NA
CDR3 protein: ASSQGLTGVLAEAF

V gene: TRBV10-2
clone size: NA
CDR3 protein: ASSDFSGEGAYEQY

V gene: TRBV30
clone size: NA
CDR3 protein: AWRNLGAGQPQH

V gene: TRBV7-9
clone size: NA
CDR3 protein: ASSFGPNYGYT

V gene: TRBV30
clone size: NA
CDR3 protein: AWRRTGYEQY

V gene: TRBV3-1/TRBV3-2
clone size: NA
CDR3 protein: ASSRGQGGEKLF

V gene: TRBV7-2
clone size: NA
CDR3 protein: ASSFSSGRGGSYEQY